These T cell receptor beta chains were read from a single sample in a study of regulatory T cells in long-lasting Graves disease. TCRdb re-called the multiplex PCR reads through MiXCR, storing one row per CDR3 protein. The sample records approximately 270,000 distinct CDR3 sequences, about 20% being singletons. These sequences were also reported in another study, on T cells in Graves' hyperthyroidism and ophthalmopathy.

Sequences were derived from peripheral blood mononuclear cells (PBMCs), sampled at new diagnosis, from a patient treated with antithyroid drugs. The receptors were gathered from a woman under 40 with Graves disease. Each CDR3 is given with its conserved first and last residue. The D gene is left open where the match is weak. Part of the rows lack a size; the others show once, few, many or a class for expanded clones.

V gene: TRBV4-1; D gene: TRBD2; clone size: NA; J gene: TRBJ2-1; CDR3 DNA: TGCGCCAGCAGCCATGTCGGGACTAGCGGGCTCAATGAGCAGTTCTTC; CDR3 protein: CASSHVGTSGLNEQFF
V gene: TRBV27; D gene: NA; clone size: many; J gene: TRBJ2-2; CDR3 DNA: TGTGCCACCAACCTAGCAGGGGAGCTGTTTTTT; CDR3 protein: CATNLAGELFF
V gene: TRBV4-1; D gene: NA; clone size: few; J gene: TRBJ1-1; CDR3 DNA: TGCGCCAGCAGCCAACCTTGGGGGTACACTGAAGCTTTCTTT; CDR3 protein: CASSQPWGYTEAFF
V gene: TRBV4-2; D gene: TRBD1; clone size: many; J gene: TRBJ2-1; CDR3 DNA: TGTGCCAGCAGCCAAGACCGGGACAGGGGATTTTATGAGCAGTTCTTC; CDR3 protein: CASSQDRDRGFYEQFF
V gene: TRBV7-9; D gene: NA; clone size: many; J gene: TRBJ1-2; CDR3 DNA: TGTGCCAGCAGCTTAGAGGGAAGGGGTCCGGGAGGCTACACCTTC; CDR3 protein: CASSLEGRGPGGYTF
V gene: TRBV6-1; D gene: NA; clone size: many; J gene: TRBJ2-1; CDR3 DNA: TGTGCCAGCATCAGTCTGGACCACAGGTACAATGAGCAGTTCTTC; CDR3 protein: CASISLDHRYNEQFF
V gene: TRBV15; D gene: NA; clone size: NA; J gene: TRBJ1-2; CDR3 DNA: TGTGCCACCAGCGACGGAACAGCGAACCGCTATGGCTACACCTTC; CDR3 protein: CATSDGTANRYGYTF
V gene: TRBV2; D gene: NA; clone size: NA; J gene: TRBJ2-3; CDR3 DNA: TGTGCCAGAGTACAGGGGGGGGTCACAGATACGCAGTATTTT; CDR3 protein: CARVQGGVTDTQYF
V gene: TRBV7-2; D gene: NA; clone size: many; J gene: TRBJ2-1; CDR3 DNA: TGTGCCAGCAGCTTAGGCTGGGGCTCCTACAATGAGCAGTTCTTC; CDR3 protein: CASSLGWGSYNEQFF
V gene: TRBV7-2; D gene: NA; clone size: NA; J gene: TRBJ1-5; CDR3 DNA: TGTGCCAGCAGCCAAGATTCTTCGGAATATAGCAATCAGCCCCAGCATTTT; CDR3 protein: CASSQDSSEYSNQPQHF
V gene: TRBV11-3; D gene: NA; clone size: many; J gene: TRBJ2-2; CDR3 DNA: TGTGCCAGCAGCTTAGATGAAGACGGGGAGCTGTTTTTT; CDR3 protein: CASSLDEDGELFF
V gene: TRBV3-1; D gene: NA; clone size: NA; J gene: TRBJ1-1; CDR3 DNA: TGTGCCAGCAGCCAAGAACCCGGGACACTCGATGAAGCTTTCTTT; CDR3 protein: CASSQEPGTLDEAFF
V gene: TRBV4-1; D gene: NA; clone size: many; J gene: TRBJ2-5; CDR3 DNA: TGCGCCAGCAGCCCTTTCCCCGGGGAGACCCAGTACTTC; CDR3 protein: CASSPFPGETQYF
V gene: TRBV12-3/TRBV12-4; D gene: NA; clone size: many; J gene: TRBJ1-1; CDR3 DNA: TGTGCCAGCTTCTTTAAGAGGAACACTGAAGCTTTCTTT; CDR3 protein: CASFFKRNTEAFF
V gene: TRBV6-4; D gene: TRBD1; clone size: NA; J gene: TRBJ1-2; CDR3 DNA: TGTGCCAGCAGACTCGACAGGGCTGGTGGCTACACCTTC; CDR3 protein: CASRLDRAGGYTF
V gene: TRBV20-1; D gene: NA; clone size: many; J gene: TRBJ2-1; CDR3 DNA: TGCAGTGCTCGTCTCCAGGGGAAAAGCTCCTACAATGAGCAGTTCTTC; CDR3 protein: CSARLQGKSSYNEQFF